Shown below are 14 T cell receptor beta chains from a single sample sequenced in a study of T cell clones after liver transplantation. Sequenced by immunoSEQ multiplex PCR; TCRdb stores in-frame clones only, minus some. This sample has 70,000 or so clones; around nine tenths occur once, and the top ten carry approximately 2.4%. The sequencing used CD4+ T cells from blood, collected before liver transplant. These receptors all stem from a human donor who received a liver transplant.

The CDR3 spells CASSQDRAGTGLKYF. CDR3 sequence (DNA): TGCGCCAGCAGCCAAGATAGGGCCGGGACTGGGTTGAAGTATTTT. The chain uses TRBV4-1 and TRBJ2-3, with a tentative D call TRBD2 (6 bases). V lost 0 bases and J lost 13, with 20 bases in between. Germline V gives CDR1 MGHRA, CDR2 YSYEKL. The length of the CDR3 is 15 residues.

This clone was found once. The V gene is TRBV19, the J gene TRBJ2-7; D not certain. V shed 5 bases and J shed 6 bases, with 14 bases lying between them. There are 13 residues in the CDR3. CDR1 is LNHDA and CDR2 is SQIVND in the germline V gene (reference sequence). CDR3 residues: CASSSRVGFEQYF. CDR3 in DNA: TGTGCCAGTAGTTCTCGGGTTGGCTTCGAGCAGTACTTC.

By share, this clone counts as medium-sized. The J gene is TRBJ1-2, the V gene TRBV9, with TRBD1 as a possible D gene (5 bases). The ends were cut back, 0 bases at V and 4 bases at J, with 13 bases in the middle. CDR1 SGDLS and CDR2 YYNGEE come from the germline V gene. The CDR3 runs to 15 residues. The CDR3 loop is CASSVVTANSYGYTF. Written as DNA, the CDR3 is TGTGCCAGCAGCGTAGTGACAGCTAATTCCTATGGCTACACCTTC.

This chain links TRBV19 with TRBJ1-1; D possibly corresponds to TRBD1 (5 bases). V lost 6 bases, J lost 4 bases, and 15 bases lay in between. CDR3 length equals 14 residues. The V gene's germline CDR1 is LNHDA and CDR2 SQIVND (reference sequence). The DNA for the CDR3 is TGTGCCAGTAGCCCCTCGGGGGGGAGCACTGAAGCTTTCTTT. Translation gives CASSPSGGSTEAFF.

In DNA, the CDR3 is TGTGCCAGCAGCTTACTAGCGGGAGGGCCGGGTGAGCAGTTCTTC. As protein: CASSLLAGGPGEQFF. V is TRBV7-6 and J is TRBJ2-1; TRBD2 matches 12 bases. CDR3 length: 15 amino acids. The V gene end was trimmed by 2 bases and the J gene end by 9 bases; junction bases not matched to a gene: 5. The V gene's germline CDR1 is SGHVS and CDR2 FNYEAQ. Drawing the rest from reference TRBV7-6 and TRBJ2-1, the complete variable domain is GAGVSQSPRYKVTKRGQDVALRCDPISGHVSLYWYRQALGQGPEFLTYFNYEAQQDKSGLPNDRFSAERPEGSISTLTIQRTEQRDSAMYRCASSLLAGGPGEQFFGPGTRLTVL.

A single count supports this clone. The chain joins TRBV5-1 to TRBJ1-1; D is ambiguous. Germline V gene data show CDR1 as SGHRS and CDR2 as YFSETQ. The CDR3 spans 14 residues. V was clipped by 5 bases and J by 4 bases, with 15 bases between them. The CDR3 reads CASSQLSSPTEAFF. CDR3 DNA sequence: TGCGCCAGCAGTCAGCTAAGCTCCCCCACTGAAGCTTTCTTT. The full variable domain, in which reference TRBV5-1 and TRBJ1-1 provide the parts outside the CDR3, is KAGVTQTPRYLIKTRGQQVTLSCSPISGHRSVSWYQQTPGQGLQFLFEYFSETQRNKGNFPGRFSGRQFSNSRSEMNVSTLELGDSALYLCASSQLSSPTEAFFGQGTRLTVV.

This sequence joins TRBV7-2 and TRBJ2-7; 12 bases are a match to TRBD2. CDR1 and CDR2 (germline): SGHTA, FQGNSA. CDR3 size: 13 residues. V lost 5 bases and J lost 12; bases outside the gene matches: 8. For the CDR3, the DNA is TGTGCCAGCAGCCCGAGACTAGCGGGAGTCCCGTACTTC. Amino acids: CASSPRLAGVPYF.

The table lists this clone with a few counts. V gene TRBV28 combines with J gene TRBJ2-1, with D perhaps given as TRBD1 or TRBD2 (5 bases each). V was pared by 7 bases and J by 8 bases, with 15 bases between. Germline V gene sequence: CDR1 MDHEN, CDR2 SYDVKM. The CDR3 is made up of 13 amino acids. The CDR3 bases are TGTGCCAGCATCCCGGCAGGGAGAGATGAGCAGTTCTTC. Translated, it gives CASIPAGRDEQFF. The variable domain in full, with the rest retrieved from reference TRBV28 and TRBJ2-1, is DVKVTQSSRYLVKRTGEKVFLECVQDMDHENMFWYRQDPGLGLRLIYFSYDVKMKEKGDIPEGYSVSREKKERFSLILESASTNQTSMYLCASIPAGRDEQFFGPGTRLTVL.

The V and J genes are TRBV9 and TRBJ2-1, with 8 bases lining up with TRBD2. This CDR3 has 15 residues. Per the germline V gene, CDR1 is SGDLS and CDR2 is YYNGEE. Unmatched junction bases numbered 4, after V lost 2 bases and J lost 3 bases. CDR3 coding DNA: TGTGCCAGCAGCGTCGCGGGAGGTGACTACAATGAGCAGTTCTTC. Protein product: CASSVAGGDYNEQFF.

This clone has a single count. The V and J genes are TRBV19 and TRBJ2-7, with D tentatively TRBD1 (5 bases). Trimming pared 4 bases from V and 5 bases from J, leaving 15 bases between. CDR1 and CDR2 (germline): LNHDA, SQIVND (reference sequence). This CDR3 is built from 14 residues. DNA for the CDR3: TGTGCCAGTAGTACCCGATGGGGCAGCCACGAGCAGTACTTC. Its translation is CASSTRWGSHEQYF.

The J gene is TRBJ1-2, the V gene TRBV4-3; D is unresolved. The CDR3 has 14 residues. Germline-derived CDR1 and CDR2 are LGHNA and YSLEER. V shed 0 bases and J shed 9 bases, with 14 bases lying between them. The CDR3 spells CASSQDPNPGSYTF. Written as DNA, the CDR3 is TGCGCCAGCAGCCAAGACCCTAACCCGGGTAGCTACACCTTC.

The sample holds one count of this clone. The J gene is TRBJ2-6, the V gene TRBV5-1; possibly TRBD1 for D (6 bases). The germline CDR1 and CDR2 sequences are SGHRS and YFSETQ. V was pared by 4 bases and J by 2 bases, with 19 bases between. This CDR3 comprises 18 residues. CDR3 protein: CASSLGGGSSTGANVLTF. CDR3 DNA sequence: TGCGCCAGCAGCCTGGGTGGGGGCAGTAGCACTGGGGCCAACGTCCTGACTTTC.

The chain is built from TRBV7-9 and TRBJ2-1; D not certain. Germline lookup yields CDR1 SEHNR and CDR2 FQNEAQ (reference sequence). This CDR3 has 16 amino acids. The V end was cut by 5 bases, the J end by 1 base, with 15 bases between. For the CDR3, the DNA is TGTGCCAGCAGCCCGATTGGCGGCATTTCCTACAATGAGCAGTTCTTC. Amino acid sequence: CASSPIGGISYNEQFF.

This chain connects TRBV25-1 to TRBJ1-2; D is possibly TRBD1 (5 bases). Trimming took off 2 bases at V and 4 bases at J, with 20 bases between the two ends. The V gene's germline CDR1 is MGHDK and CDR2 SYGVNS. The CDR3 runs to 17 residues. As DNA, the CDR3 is TGTGCCAGCAGTGAAGCCGGTTCAGGGACCCGGCCCTATGGCTACACCTTC. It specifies CASSEAGSGTRPYGYTF.